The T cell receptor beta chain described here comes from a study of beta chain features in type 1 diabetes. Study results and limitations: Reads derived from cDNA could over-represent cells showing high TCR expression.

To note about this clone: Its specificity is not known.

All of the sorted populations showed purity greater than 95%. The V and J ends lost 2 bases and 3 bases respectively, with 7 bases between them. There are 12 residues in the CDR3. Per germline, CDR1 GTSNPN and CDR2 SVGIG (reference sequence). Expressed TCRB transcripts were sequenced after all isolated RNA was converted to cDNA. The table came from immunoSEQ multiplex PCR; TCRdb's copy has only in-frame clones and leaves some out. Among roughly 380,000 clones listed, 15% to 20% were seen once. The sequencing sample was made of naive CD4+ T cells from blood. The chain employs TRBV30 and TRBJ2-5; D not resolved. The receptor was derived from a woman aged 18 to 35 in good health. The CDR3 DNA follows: TGTGCCTGGAGTAGCCAGGAAGAGACCCAGTACTTC. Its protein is CAWSSQEETQYF.